These 26 T cell receptor beta chains originate from one sample sequenced in a study of T cell repertoires in cytomegalovirus infection. What these receptors recognize is not known. Each CDR3 protein is one row after TCRdb ran MiXCR on the reads. The data hold approximately 390,000 distinct CDR3 sequences, with about 32% observed a single time. This specimen was cultured PBMCs, taken from culture after CMV antigen stimulation. The receptors derive from a human donor in good health (CMV status not recorded). Some clones in this sample may be carry-over from other donors' samples.

This clonotype has more than one count but fewer than ten. The chain recombines TRBV27 with TRBJ2-3; D unclear. From germline, CDR1 is MNHEY and CDR2 SMNVEV (reference sequence). There are 15 residues in the CDR3. V was trimmed by 0 bases and J by 11 bases, leaving 18 bases between them. This CDR3 reads CASSLSGPRGIGQYF. For the CDR3, the DNA is TGTGCCAGCAGTTTATCCGGGCCCCGTGGGATCGGGCAGTATTTT.

The V and J genes are TRBV4-3 and TRBJ2-5; 9 nucleotides align to TRBD2. This CDR3 spans 16 amino acids. Germline CDR1 and CDR2: LGHNA and YSLEER. The trim removed 4 bases at V and 4 bases at J, leaving 10 bases unmatched. DNA of the CDR3: TGCGCCAGCAGCCCCTACGTCGGAGCGGGAGGAGAGACCCAGTACTTC. Translation: CASSPYVGAGGETQYF.

This clonotype showed up just a few times. The rearrangement links TRBV30 to TRBJ2-4; D gene ambiguous. The CDR3 extends over 12 amino acids. The V gene's germline CDR1 is GTSNPN and CDR2 SVGIG (reference sequence). V lost 2 bases and J lost 12, with 14 bases in between. The CDR3 DNA reads as TGTGCCTGGAGTACGTTAGAGACTTCTCAGTACTTC. It codes for CAWSTLETSQYF.

The V and J genes are TRBV19 and TRBJ2-7, with 7 positions matching TRBD1. Germline trimming cut 11 bases from V and 1 base from J; bases unmatched to any gene: 8. The CDR3 consists of 13 residues. The germline gives CDR1 LNHDA, CDR2 SQIVND (reference sequence). The CDR3 nucleotides are TGTGCCTTATCCGGACAGGAGTCCTACGAGCAGTACGTC. Its protein product is CALSGQESYEQYV.

This clonotype was counted only a few times. The chain joins TRBV6-6 to TRBJ2-7, with TRBD1 matching over 7 bases. This CDR3 region has 15 residues. Germline loops: CDR1 MNHNY, CDR2 SVGAGI (reference sequence). V lost 5 bases, J lost 5 bases, and 12 bases stayed unmatched. The chain's CDR3 is CASSHPHRGSDEQYF. The CDR3 nucleotides read TGTGCCAGCAGTCACCCGCACAGGGGATCCGACGAGCAGTACTTC.

This clonotype was observed a handful of times. The V call is TRBV11-3, the J call TRBJ2-2; no clear D. CDR3 length equals 13 residues. Trimming cost V 5 bases and J 5 bases, with 9 bases left between them. CDR1 SGHNT and CDR2 YENEEA come from the germline V gene. CDR3 in amino acids: CASSLEETGELFF. CDR3 DNA: TGTGCCAGCAGCCTTGAAGAGACCGGGGAGCTGTTTTTT. Full variable domain (missing parts from reference TRBV11-3 and TRBJ2-2): EAGVVQSPRYKIIEKKQPVAFWCNPISGHNTLYWYLQNLGQGPELLIRYENEEAVDDSQLPKDRFSAERLKGVDSTLKIQPAELGDSAVYLCASSLEETGELFFGEGSRLTVL.

This clonotype was detected a few times. The chain has TRBV7-6 and TRBJ2-7; D unresolved. Germline CDR1 and CDR2: SGHVS and FNYEAQ. V was shortened by 1 base and J by 1 base, with 17 bases between the two germline ends. The CDR3 extends over 17 amino acids. CDR3 sequence reads: CASSLGAPGSASYEQYV. CDR3 coding DNA: TGTGCCAGCAGCTTAGGGGCACCTGGTTCTGCTTCCTACGAGCAGTACGTC.

This clonotype showed up just a few times. V usage is TRBV7-2 and J usage is TRBJ2-7; TRBD2 might be the D (7 bases). The CDR3 extends over 16 amino acids. V gave up 6 bases and J gave up 2 bases, with 20 bases separating them. Germline CDR1 and CDR2: SGHTA and FQGNSA. The CDR3 here is CASSPKDGGRPYEQYV. CDR3 nucleotide sequence: TGTGCCAGCAGTCCTAAGGACGGGGGGCGCCCCTACGAGCAGTACGTC.

This clonotype has ten or more counts. The gene calls are TRBV7-2 and TRBJ1-5, with 10 bases lining up with TRBD1. The CDR3 runs 15 residues. Germline trimming cut 5 bases from V and 2 bases from J; bases unmatched to any gene: 3. Germline CDR1 and CDR2: SGHTA and FQGNSA. Written as DNA, the CDR3 is TGTGCCAGCAGCCGTGGGACAGGGGGCAATCAGCCCCAGCATTTT. This sequence encodes CASSRGTGGNQPQHF.

This clonotype was seen at least ten times. This rearrangement joins TRBV7-2 to TRBJ1-1; 8 positions agree with TRBD1. The CDR3 sequence is 14 residues long. Germline values: CDR1 SGHTA, CDR2 FQGNSA. Germline trimming cut 5 bases from V and 6 bases from J; bases unmatched to any gene: 8. The CDR3 DNA reads as TGTGCCAGCAGCCCCCCAGGGGGCCGAGCTGAAGCTTTCTTT. This translates into CASSPPGGRAEAFF.

The genes are TRBV7-2 and TRBJ2-5; D not resolved. V dropped 2 bases and J dropped 1 base, with 5 bases sitting between them. There are 13 residues in the CDR3. Germline CDR1 SGHTA, CDR2 FQGNSA. CDR3 coding DNA: TGTGCCAGCAGCTTAATGTTCCAAGAGACCCAGTACTTC. Encoded protein: CASSLMFQETQYF.

The chain carries TRBV11-2 and TRBJ2-4, with TRBD2 matching 7 bases. With 4 bases clipped from V and 8 bases from J, the junction kept 8 bases outside the gene matches. The CDR3 consists of 14 residues. The germline V gene has CDR1 SGHAT and CDR2 FQNNGV. Here the CDR3 DNA reads TGTGCCAGCAGCTGGAAAAGCGGGAAGGACATTCAGTACTTC. Its translation: CASSWKSGKDIQYF.

The CDR3: CASSPPEVGQETQYF. The CDR3 DNA sequence: TGTGCCAGCTCACCACCGGAGGTTGGGCAAGAGACCCAGTACTTC. The chain joins TRBV18 to TRBJ2-5; D perhaps matches TRBD2 (5 bases). CDR3 length equals 15 residues. Germline-derived CDR1 and CDR2 are KGHSH and LQKENI. Trimming cost V 0 bases and J 2 bases, with 10 bases left between them. The full variable domain, with the rest looked up from reference TRBV18 and TRBJ2-5, is NAGVMQNPRHLVRRRGQEARLRCSPMKGHSHVYWYRQLPEEGLKFMVYLQKENIIDESGMPKERFSAEFPKEGPSILRIQQVVRGDSAAYFCASSPPEVGQETQYFGPGTRLLVL.

This clonotype has more than one count but fewer than ten. V gene TRBV28 combines with J gene TRBJ2-3; no reliable D call. The CDR3 is 16 amino acids. CDR1 and CDR2 from the germline V gene are MDHEN and SYDVKM. The ends were cut back, 5 bases at V and 1 base at J, with 16 bases in the middle. CDR3 sequence: CASSHPRVVGTDTQYF. The CDR3 nucleotides read TGTGCCAGCAGTCATCCTAGAGTGGTAGGCACAGATACGCAGTATTTT.

This clonotype appeared a few times. The rearrangement joins TRBV20-1 to TRBJ2-5, with 7 bases aligning to TRBD2. Germline lookup yields CDR1 DFQATT and CDR2 SNEGSKA (reference sequence). The length of the CDR3 is 20 residues. J lost 3 bases, V lost 1 base, and 23 bases had no gene match. The CDR3 region has the DNA TGCAGTGCTAGAGTCCAGCCTATACTTCTAGCGGCCATTGGGGAAGAGACCCAGTACTTC. Its translation is CSARVQPILLAAIGEETQYF.

The chain is built from TRBV19 and TRBJ1-1, with no clear D. The CDR3 extends over 14 amino acids. V lost 0 bases and J lost 3, with 8 bases in between. Germline V CDR1 and CDR2: LNHDA, SQIVND (reference sequence). In DNA form, the CDR3 reads TGTGCCAGTAGTATAGATCTATCGGACACTGAAGCTTTCTTT. It yields the protein CASSIDLSDTEAFF.

The J gene is TRBJ1-5, the V gene TRBV6-1; D may be TRBD1 (6 bases). The ends were cut back, 9 bases at V and 4 bases at J, with 13 bases in the middle. CDR1 and CDR2 from the germline V gene are MNHNS and SASEGT. CDR3 length equals 13 residues. The CDR3 spells CASYRAINQPQHF. CDR3 DNA sequence: TGTGCCAGTTACAGGGCGATTAATCAGCCCCAGCATTTT.

In its sample, this clonotype was seen many times. J is TRBJ1-6 and V is TRBV7-9; 8 positions agree with TRBD1. CDR3 length: 14 amino acids. With V trimmed by 6 bases and J by 5 bases, 3 bases remained unmatched. Germline V lookup: CDR1 SEHNR, CDR2 FQNEAQ (reference sequence). For the CDR3, the DNA is TGTGCCAGCAGGTCGACAGGGGATAATTCACCCCTCCACTTT. Translated: CASRSTGDNSPLHF.

The CDR3 DNA reads TGTGCCAGCAGCCGAGAGGGATCAGGGTCACCCCTCCACTTT. It specifies CASSREGSGSPLHF. The gene calls are TRBV13 and TRBJ1-6; perhaps TRBD1 as D (5 bases). V gave up 5 bases and J gave up 10 bases, with 15 bases separating them. Germline V gene lookup returns CDR1 PRHDT and CDR2 FYEKMQ (reference sequence). CDR3 length: 14 amino acids. The entire variable domain, with the rest obtained from reference TRBV13 and TRBJ1-6, is as follows: AAGVIQSPRHLIKEKRETATLKCYPIPRHDTVYWYQQGPGQDPQFLISFYEKMQSDKGSIPDRFSAQQFSDYHSELNMSSLELGDSALYFCASSREGSGSPLHFGNGTRLTVT.

This clonotype has just a few counts. The rearrangement joins TRBV6-2 or TRBV6-3 to TRBJ2-1, with 8 bases identical to TRBD2. This CDR3 has 17 residues. V shed 6 bases, J shed 12 bases, and the junction held 22 bases outside the gene matches. Germline loops: CDR1 MNHEY, CDR2 SVGEGT. As DNA, the CDR3 is TGTGCCAGCAGAATAAATTTAGGGCTAGCGGGCCCCGGATGGCAGTTCTTC. This codes for CASRINLGLAGPGWQFF.

The genes are TRBV4-1 and TRBJ2-1; 12 nucleotides align to TRBD2. V was clipped by 2 bases and J by 3 bases; unmatched bases: 2. Germline values: CDR1 MGHRA, CDR2 YSYEKL. The CDR3 has 16 residues. The CDR3 DNA reads TGCGCCAGCAGCCAACCGACTAGCGGGAGCTACAATGAGCAGTTCTTC. Amino acids: CASSQPTSGSYNEQFF.

In its sample, this clonotype was seen a few times. The gene calls are TRBV5-4 and TRBJ2-1; 9 nucleotides line up with TRBD1. The V gene's germline CDR1 is SGHNT and CDR2 YYREEE (reference sequence). The V segment lost 4 bases and the J segment 9 bases; nucleotides outside the gene matches: 11. The CDR3 consists of 15 residues. In DNA, the CDR3 is TGTGCCAGCAGCGTTACCGGGACAGGGTATGCTGAGCAGTTCTTC. The encoded protein is CASSVTGTGYAEQFF.

The chain couples TRBV7-9 to TRBJ2-1, with D maybe TRBD2 (5 bases). Trimming left V 3 bases short and J 9 bases short, with 9 bases between. CDR3 length: 12 amino acids. Germline V CDR1 and CDR2: SEHNR, FQNEAQ (reference sequence). In DNA, the CDR3 is TGTGCCAGCAGCTTGGACTTTGGTGAGCAGTTCTTC. Translating gives CASSLDFGEQFF.

This clonotype was picked up a small number of times. This sequence joins TRBV7-2 and TRBJ1-2, with D uncertain. V lost 1 base and J lost 6, with 15 bases in between. Germline V CDR1 and CDR2: SGHTA, FQGNSA. The CDR3 is made up of 15 amino acids. The CDR3 DNA follows: TGTGCCAGCAGCTTAGTCGGTCAAGGGCCAGATGGCTACACCTTC. Amino acid sequence: CASSLVGQGPDGYTF. The full variable domain, in which reference TRBV7-2 and TRBJ1-2 provide the parts outside the CDR3, is GAGVSQSPSNKVTEKGKDVELRCDPISGHTALYWYRQSLGQGLEFLIYFQGNSAPDKSGLPSDRFSAERTGGSVSTLTIQRTQQEDSAVYLCASSLVGQGPDGYTFGSGTRLTVV.

This rearrangement joins TRBV11-2 to TRBJ2-1; D unclear. CDR3 length equals 16 residues. The ends were cut back, 0 bases at V and 7 bases at J, with 16 bases in the middle. Germline CDR1 and CDR2: SGHAT and FQNNGV. The CDR3 nucleotides read TGTGCCAGCAGCTTAGATCGGCTAGGCCAAGGAAATGAGCAGTTCTTC. This gives the protein CASSLDRLGQGNEQFF.

This chain uses TRBV6-5 with TRBJ1-1; TRBD1 aligns across 9 bases. Germline-derived CDR1 and CDR2 are MNHEY and SVGAGI. The V and J ends lost 5 bases and 4 bases, in that order; junction bases with no gene match: 8. The CDR3 spans 15 residues. CDR3 loop: CASSRQGDTGTEAFF. The CDR3 bases are TGTGCCAGCAGTCGACAGGGGGACACTGGCACTGAAGCTTTCTTT.